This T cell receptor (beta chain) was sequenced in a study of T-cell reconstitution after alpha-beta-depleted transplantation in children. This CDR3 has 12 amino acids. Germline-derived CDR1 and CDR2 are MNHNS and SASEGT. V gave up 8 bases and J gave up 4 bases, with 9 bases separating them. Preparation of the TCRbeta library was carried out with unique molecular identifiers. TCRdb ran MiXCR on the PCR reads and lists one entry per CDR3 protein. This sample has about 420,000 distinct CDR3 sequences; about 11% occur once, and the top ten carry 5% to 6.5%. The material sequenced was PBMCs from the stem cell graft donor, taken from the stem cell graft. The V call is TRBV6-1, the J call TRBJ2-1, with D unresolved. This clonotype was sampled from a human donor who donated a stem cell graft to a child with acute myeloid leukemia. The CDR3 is CASLVVYNEQFF. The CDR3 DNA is TGTGCCAGCCTAGTGGTTTACAATGAGCAGTTCTTC.